Sequencing of this TCR beta chain was carried out in a study of regulatory T cells in long-lasting Graves disease. In its sample, this clonotype was seen many times. Sample time point: newly diagnosed GD, antithyroid drugs for less than 3 months. The TCR library was prepared using RNA isolated from PBMCs. Doctors identified Graves' disease using the American Thyroid Association guidelines. V shed 7 bases and J shed 3 bases, with 10 bases lying between them. The CDR3 is made up of 12 amino acids. To make TCR beta libraries, researchers used iRepertoire HTBI primers and Arm-PCR of CDR3 regions. TCRdb ran MiXCR on the multiplex PCR reads and lists one entry per CDR3 protein. Counted here are hundreds of thousands of distinct CDR3 sequences, about 15% occurring once; the ten biggest clones make up around 25%. These records were also assigned to another study, of T cells in Graves' hyperthyroidism and ophthalmopathy. That paper states: The majority of expanded thyroid clonotypes above 0.001 also appeared in blood.

The sample consisted of peripheral blood mononuclear cells (PBMCs), taken at new diagnosis, from a patient treated with antithyroid drugs. The genes are TRBV12-3 or TRBV12-4 and TRBJ2-7; D tentatively reads TRBD1 or TRBD2 (5 bases each). The TCR originated in a woman in her forties or fifties with Graves disease. CDR3 protein: CASTRDGYEQYF. The DNA of the CDR3 is TGTGCCAGCACCCGGGACGGCTACGAGCAGTACTTC.